Included here is one T cell receptor (beta chain) sequence, with context. Its antigen is unidentified. The data derive from a study of OX40 agonist ivuxolimab in advanced cancers. On the study more broadly: Participants could have had prior anti-PD-1, anti-PD-L1 or anti-CTLA-4 therapy, and roughly 39% had some. Three dose-escalation patients had partial responses: one with hepatocellular carcinoma and two with cutaneous melanoma. Study-wide points: Which antigen the expanded peripheral T cells recognized is unknown. Partial responders receiving 0.1-3.0 mg/kg showed among the lowest clonal expansion.

Clones were read by immunoSEQ multiplex PCR, and TCRdb kept only the in-frame ones, dropping some. The data contain about 70,000 clones, approximately 80% of them singletons. Germline assignment: CDR1 MNHEY and CDR2 SVGAGI. The CDR3 extends over 13 amino acids. The V gene lost 6 bases and the J gene lost 0 bases, with 8 bases spanning the gap. The sequence came from an adult with an advanced solid tumor such as melanoma, head and neck, liver or kidney cancer. The material was CD4+ or CD8+ T cells sorted from blood, obtained in a trial of the OX40 agonist ivuxolimab. The chain joins TRBV6-5 to TRBJ1-2; D gene unclear. The CDR3 is CASSQSSNYGYTF. CDR3 DNA sequence: TGTGCCAGCAGCCAAAGTTCTAACTATGGCTACACCTTC.